The 15 T cell receptor beta chains listed next were all sequenced from one sample in a study of blood T cell repertoires in COVID-19. This table comes from immunoSEQ multiplex PCR, and its TCRdb copy is limited to in-frame clones, with some not included. The sample includes roughly 120,000 clones, 90% of them seen just once. Sequencing was performed on peripheral blood. Receptors were obtained from a human donor with active COVID-19. The donor label of this sample is uncertain.

The V gene is TRBV18, the J gene TRBJ1-1, with D perhaps matching TRBD1 (5 bases). The germline V gene has CDR1 KGHSH and CDR2 LQKENI. The CDR3 is 17 residues long. V was trimmed by 1 base and J by 3 bases, leaving 18 bases between them. The CDR3 here is CASSPLILEGGDTEAFF. CDR3 DNA: TGTGCCAGCTCACCACTTATCCTCGAGGGAGGGGACACTGAAGCTTTCTTT.

This clone was recorded a few times. This chain uses TRBV5-1 with TRBJ2-2; TRBD1 aligns across 8 bases. The V and J ends lost 2 bases and 4 bases, in that order; junction bases with no gene match: 10. The CDR3 spans 17 residues. Per the germline V gene, CDR1 is SGHRS and CDR2 is YFSETQ. The CDR3 DNA is TGCGCCAGCAGCTTTAACCCTAGAGGACAGGGCACCGGGGAGCTGTTTTTT. This sequence encodes CASSFNPRGQGTGELFF.

This clone was detected many times. The chain combines TRBV19 with TRBJ1-5; D might be TRBD1 (5 bases). The V gene's germline CDR1 is LNHDA and CDR2 SQIVND (reference sequence). This CDR3 has 15 amino acids. Between the trimmed V and J ends, which lost 2 bases and 7 bases, there was a span of 15 bases. CDR3 sequence reads: CASSITSQGRQPQHF. The CDR3 DNA is TGTGCCAGTAGTATAACCAGCCAGGGAAGGCAGCCCCAGCATTTT. The variable domain in full, completed from reference TRBV19 and TRBJ1-5, reads DGGITQSPKYLFRKEGQNVTLSCEQNLNHDAMYWYRQDPGQGLRLIYYSQIVNDFQKGDIAEGYSVSREKKESFPLTVTSAQKNPTAFYLCASSITSQGRQPQHFGDGTRLSIL.

Only one count was recorded for this clone. The DNA for the CDR3 is TGTGCCAGCAGAAACACAGGGTACTATGGCTACACCTTC. Amino acid sequence: CASRNTGYYGYTF. The chain has TRBV6-5 and TRBJ1-2; D is possibly TRBD1 (6 bases). Trimming took 6 bases from V and 3 from J, leaving 11 bases between them. Germline V gene lookup returns CDR1 MNHEY and CDR2 SVGAGI. The CDR3 covers 13 residues.

The chain links TRBV4-1 to TRBJ1-2; 8 bases line up with TRBD1. Germline V gene sequence: CDR1 MGHRA, CDR2 YSYEKL. Trimming at V came to 4 bases and at J to 3 bases, leaving 7 bases not matched to a gene. This CDR3 contains 15 residues. CDR3 nucleotide sequence: TGCGCCAGCAGCCCCGGACAGGGTAGCGACTATGGCTACACCTTC. Translating gives CASSPGQGSDYGYTF.

This clone occurred once. This rearrangement joins TRBV18 to TRBJ1-1; weak D call: TRBD1 (5 bases). V lost 0 bases, J lost 6 bases, and 11 bases lay in between. The CDR3 sequence is 14 residues long. CDR1 is KGHSH and CDR2 is LQKENI in the germline V gene. The CDR3 sequence is CASSPPAGGPEAFF. CDR3 DNA sequence: TGTGCCAGCTCACCACCGGCCGGGGGACCTGAAGCTTTCTTT.

V and J are TRBV7-2 and TRBJ2-7; no clear D. The CDR3 totals 16 residues. CDR1 and CDR2 from the germline V gene are SGHTA and FQGNSA. Trimming took off 0 bases at V and 2 bases at J, with 14 bases between the two ends. CDR3 sequence (DNA): TGTGCCAGCAGCTTAGCGGCCGCGCTCGACACCTACGAGCAGTACTTC. It is translated as CASSLAAALDTYEQYF. The whole variable domain, filled in from reference TRBV7-2 and TRBJ2-7, reads GAGVSQSPSNKVTEKGKDVELRCDPISGHTALYWYRQSLGQGLEFLIYFQGNSAPDKSGLPSDRFSAERTGGSVSTLTIQRTQQEDSAVYLCASSLAAALDTYEQYFGPGTRLTVT.

This chain links TRBV28 with TRBJ2-1, with D possibly matching TRBD1 (6 bases). The CDR3 extends over 15 amino acids. The V and J ends lost 6 bases and 6 bases respectively, with 18 bases between them. Germline V gene sequence: CDR1 MDHEN, CDR2 SYDVKM. The CDR3 here is CASRVGTGSPNEQFF. In DNA, the CDR3 is TGTGCCAGCAGGGTTGGAACAGGGTCCCCCAATGAGCAGTTCTTC.

The rearrangement links TRBV30 to TRBJ1-4; D unclear. The CDR3 has 16 residues. Per germline, CDR1 GTSNPN and CDR2 SVGIG (reference sequence). V was trimmed by 0 bases and J by 2 bases, leaving 13 bases between them. As DNA, the CDR3 is TGTGCCTGGAGTGTACTGCGGGGAAGGACTAATGAAAAACTGTTTTTT. Protein: CAWSVLRGRTNEKLFF.

V is TRBV27 and J is TRBJ2-7; D may be TRBD2 (6 bases). The V end lost 4 bases, the J end lost 1 base, and 14 bases lay between the germline ends. The CDR3 runs 15 residues. Germline V lookup: CDR1 MNHEY, CDR2 SMNVEV (reference sequence). The CDR3 spells CASSWTAGGSYEQYF. In nucleotides, the CDR3 is TGTGCCAGCAGTTGGACGGCAGGAGGGTCCTACGAGCAGTACTTC.

The chain recombines TRBV5-1 with TRBJ2-1; no clear D gene. The CDR3 is 16 residues long. Germline loops: CDR1 SGHRS, CDR2 YFSETQ. Deletions cut 4 bases from V and 6 bases from J, with 20 bases between. CDR3 DNA: TGCGCCAGCAGCCAAATGGGCAGTCGACACAGCAATGAGCAGTTCTTC. Protein: CASSQMGSRHSNEQFF.

J is TRBJ2-7 and V is TRBV7-2, with 10 bases fitting TRBD2. The CDR3 is 15 amino acids. V lost 2 bases, J lost 0 bases, and 1 base stayed unmatched. Germline loops: CDR1 SGHTA, CDR2 FQGNSA. The CDR3 DNA reads TGTGCCAGCAGCTTACGACTAGCGGGCTCCTACGAGCAGTACTTC. It is translated as CASSLRLAGSYEQYF.

The chain carries TRBV18 and TRBJ1-5; D gene unclear. The CDR3 is 13 amino acids. Germline V lookup: CDR1 KGHSH, CDR2 LQKENI. Trimming cost V 8 bases and J 5 bases, with 13 bases left between them. CDR3 DNA: TGTGCCAGCAGCCCCGGGAGTGATCAGCCCCAGCATTTT. Its protein product is CASSPGSDQPQHF.

This chain uses TRBV4-1 with TRBJ1-4; D unresolved. The CDR3 has 14 amino acids. CDR1 and CDR2 (germline): MGHRA, YSYEKL. Deletions cut 4 bases from V and 6 bases from J, with 12 bases between. The CDR3 loop is CASSLGLGDEKLFF. Here the CDR3 DNA reads TGCGCCAGCAGCCTGGGCCTCGGTGATGAAAAACTGTTTTTT.

The CDR3 reads CASSTGQGATDTQYF. CDR3 DNA sequence: TGTGCCAGTAGTACCGGACAGGGGGCAACAGATACGCAGTATTTT. The J gene is TRBJ2-3, the V gene TRBV19, with 11 bases matching TRBD1. Trimming at V came to 4 bases and at J to 3 bases, leaving 3 bases not matched to a gene. This CDR3 region has 15 residues. Germline CDR1 reads LNHDA; CDR2 reads SQIVND (reference sequence). The full variable domain, its missing parts supplied by reference TRBV19 and TRBJ2-3, is DGGITQSPKYLFRKEGQNVTLSCEQNLNHDAMYWYRQDPGQGLRLIYYSQIVNDFQKGDIAEGYSVSREKKESFPLTVTSAQKNPTAFYLCASSTGQGATDTQYFGPGTRLTVL.